The present T cell receptor beta chain was sequenced within a study of blood T cell repertoires in COVID-19. Overall study context: From T cells, B-cell-depleted T cells, or PBMCs came the material, which was cDNA or gDNA.

As originally analysed: Amplification with reference gene primers provided the estimates of nucleated cell counts. Clones were sequenced by immunoSEQ multiplex PCR, and TCRdb holds only the in-frame ones, with some missing. For V, J and clone size, that table is used; D and trimming come from the DNA. The data contain about 110,000 clones, about 90% of them singletons. The ends were cut back, 4 bases at V and 6 bases at J, with 10 bases in the middle. The CDR3 runs to 14 residues. Per germline, CDR1 LNHDA and CDR2 SQIVND (reference sequence). Source material: peripheral blood. This sequence originates from a human donor in a cohort sampled during active COVID-19. The chain combines TRBV19 with TRBJ1-6; a possible D gene is TRBD1 (6 bases). For the CDR3, the DNA is TGTGCCAGTAGTAACAGGGAAGGTAATTCACCCCTCCACTTT. Translation gives CASSNREGNSPLHF.